These 29 T cell receptor beta chains were sequenced from one sample in a study of T cell repertoires in cytomegalovirus infection. Each CDR3 protein gets one entry after TCRdb re-called the reads with MiXCR. The sample lists roughly 220,000 distinct CDR3 sequences; roughly 34% were seen once. Their cognate antigens are unknown. The starting material was CD8+ T cells from cultured PBMCs, obtained from culture after CMV antigen stimulation. The receptors derive from a human donor in good health (CMV status not recorded). Some clones in this sample may be carry-over from other donors' samples.

This rearrangement joins TRBV7-9 to TRBJ1-2; TRBD1 is a possible D gene (5 bases). The CDR3 runs to 13 residues. V was shortened by 1 base and J by 3 bases, with 6 bases between the two germline ends. Germline V gene data show CDR1 as SEHNR and CDR2 as FQNEAQ (reference sequence). The CDR3 DNA reads TGTGCCAGCAGCTTAGTGGGGGACTATGGCTACACCTTC. Translation gives CASSLVGDYGYTF.

This chain connects TRBV7-3 to TRBJ2-2; D is unresolved. With 8 bases removed from V and 7 bases from J, the gap between germline ends came to 20 bases. The V gene's germline CDR1 is SGHTA and CDR2 FQGTGA. This CDR3 spans 15 amino acids. The CDR3: CASRSQGKIHGELFF. The CDR3 DNA sequence: TGTGCCAGCCGTTCGCAAGGGAAGATACACGGGGAGCTGTTTTTT.

As regards this clonotype: One junction end does not reproduce the germline sequence, and a read error may be involved. The V call is TRBV11-2, the J call TRBJ1-5; D gene uncertain. This CDR3 is built from 16 residues. From germline, CDR1 is SGHAT and CDR2 FQNNGV. CDR3 protein: CASSLDRLVGNQLQHF. CDR3 bases: TGTGCCAGCAGCTTAGACAGGCTCGTGGGCAATCAGCTCCAGCATTTT. Full variable domain (missing parts from reference TRBV11-2 and TRBJ1-5): EAGVAQSPRYKIIEKRQSVAFWCNPISGHATLYWYQQILGQGPKLLIQFQNNGVVDDSQLPKDRFSAERLKGVDSTLKIQPAKLEDSAVYLCASSLDRLVGNQLQHFGDGTRLSIL.

V usage is TRBV30 and J usage is TRBJ1-2; D not certain. The V gene's germline CDR1 is GTSNPN and CDR2 SVGIG (reference sequence). This CDR3 has 12 residues. Deletions cut 5 bases from V and 2 bases from J, with 9 bases between. The CDR3 DNA follows: TGTGCCTGGGATGGATTAAACTATGGCTACACCTTC. As protein: CAWDGLNYGYTF.

This clonotype has more than one count but fewer than ten. The chain carries TRBV12-3 or TRBV12-4 and TRBJ1-2; a possible D gene is TRBD1 (5 bases). The CDR3 extends over 13 amino acids. The ends were cut back, 6 bases at V and 6 bases at J, with 14 bases in the middle. For the CDR3, the DNA is TGTGCCAGCAGATATACAGGAGAAGATGGCTACACCTTC. It specifies CASRYTGEDGYTF.

This clonotype has just a few counts. The gene calls are TRBV7-9 and TRBJ1-2; tentative D call: TRBD1 (5 bases). The CDR3 is made up of 12 amino acids. V lost 5 bases and J 8 bases, leaving 12 bases between the germline ends. Germline V gives CDR1 SEHNR, CDR2 FQNEAQ (reference sequence). For the CDR3, the DNA is TGTGCCAGCAGCCCTCGGAGGGACGGCTACACCTTC. Translation: CASSPRRDGYTF. The entire variable domain, with the rest obtained from reference TRBV7-9 and TRBJ1-2, is as follows: DTGVSQNPRHKITKRGQNVTFRCDPISEHNRLYWYRQTLGQGPEFLTYFQNEAQLEKSRLLSDRFSAERPKGSFSTLEIQRTEQGDSAMYLCASSPRRDGYTFGSGTRLTVV.

V gene TRBV3-1 combines with J gene TRBJ2-1, with 7 positions matching TRBD1. Germline lookup yields CDR1 LGHDT and CDR2 YNNKEL (reference sequence). This CDR3 region has 16 residues. Trimming removed 3 bases from V and 4 bases from J; junction bases left unmatched: 9. CDR3 coding DNA: TGTGCCAGCAGCCAGGATCAGGGACAGCTATACAATGAGCAGTTCTTC. The encoded protein is CASSQDQGQLYNEQFF.

The rearrangement uses TRBV2 and TRBJ1-2; 9 positions agree with TRBD1. V lost 7 bases, J lost 4 bases, and 19 bases stayed unmatched. The CDR3 runs to 18 residues. CDR1 and CDR2 from the germline V gene are SNHLY and FYNNEI. CDR3 amino acids: CASKGYRDRVPAIYGYTF. The CDR3, as DNA: TGTGCCAGCAAGGGGTACCGGGACAGGGTCCCAGCGATCTATGGCTACACCTTC.

V usage is TRBV7-6 and J usage is TRBJ2-6; 8 bases agree with TRBD1. CDR1 is SGHVS, CDR2 FNYEAQ, per germline. The CDR3 length is 17 residues. Trimming at V came to 5 bases and at J to 3 bases, leaving 9 bases not matched to a gene. The CDR3 sequence is CASSQGADRVGANVLTF. The CDR3 coding sequence is TGTGCCAGCAGCCAGGGGGCCGATAGGGTTGGGGCCAACGTCCTGACTTTC. Drawing the rest from reference TRBV7-6 and TRBJ2-6, the complete variable domain is GAGVSQSPRYKVTKRGQDVALRCDPISGHVSLYWYRQALGQGPEFLTYFNYEAQQDKSGLPNDRFSAERPEGSISTLTIQRTEQRDSAMYRCASSQGADRVGANVLTFGAGSRLTVL.

Concerning this clonotype itself: Possible read error: a much larger clone is one base away. V usage is TRBV29-1 and J usage is TRBJ1-1, with D uncertain. Looked up from germline, CDR1 is SQVTM and CDR2 is ANQGSEA. This CDR3 spans 12 amino acids. The CDR3 sequence is CSTFSGNTEDFF. DNA of the CDR3: TGCAGTACATTCAGCGGGAACACTGAAGATTTCTTT.

This clonotype has at least ten counts. CDR3 region: CATSRALGGYNSPLHF. The CDR3 DNA is TGTGCCACCAGCAGAGCCCTCGGGGGGTATAATTCACCCCTCCACTTT. The chain joins TRBV15 to TRBJ1-6, with D perhaps TRBD1 (5 bases). V was shortened by 1 base and J by 4 bases, with 11 bases between the two germline ends. Germline assignment: CDR1 LNHNV and CDR2 YYDKDF (reference sequence). There are 16 residues in the CDR3.

This clonotype is a singleton in its sample. The chain recombines TRBV20-1 with TRBJ1-2; 7 bases fit TRBD1. Trimming removed 1 base from V and 8 bases from J; junction bases left unmatched: 4. This CDR3 is built from 12 residues. Germline V CDR1 and CDR2: DFQATT, SNEGSKA (reference sequence). The CDR3 coding sequence is TGCAGTGCTAGAGTCCACAGGGGCGGCTACACCTTC. Its translation: CSARVHRGGYTF.

This chain connects TRBV11-2 to TRBJ1-1; weak D call: TRBD1 (5 bases). V lost 3 bases and J lost 5, with 19 bases in between. This CDR3 is built from 16 residues. CDR1 is SGHAT and CDR2 is FQNNGV in the germline V gene. CDR3 sequence reads: CASSFFRVGGQTEAFF. CDR3 DNA: TGTGCCAGCAGCTTTTTCAGGGTTGGAGGACAAACTGAAGCTTTCTTT.

The chain links TRBV7-6 to TRBJ1-2, with 8 bases lining up with TRBD1. With V trimmed by 2 bases and J by 6 bases, 2 bases remained unmatched. Germline CDR1 reads SGHVS; CDR2 reads FNYEAQ. This CDR3 is built from 13 residues. The CDR3 loop is CASSLLTGDGYTF. For the CDR3, the DNA is TGTGCCAGCAGCTTATTGACAGGGGATGGCTACACCTTC.

The chain uses TRBV6-2 or TRBV6-3 and TRBJ2-1; the D gene is possibly TRBD1 (5 bases). The V end was cut by 7 bases, the J end by 3 bases, with 16 bases between. Germline V gene sequence: CDR1 MNHEY, CDR2 SVGEGT. CDR3 length: 15 residues. CDR3 coding DNA: TGTGCCAGCATCAACAACAGGCAGCTCTACAATGAGCAGTTCTTC. Its translation is CASINNRQLYNEQFF.

About this clonotype: Because the CDR3 is missing its conserved closing phenylalanine or tryptophan, this is likely a read error. The chain has TRBV6-1 and TRBJ1-3; D not resolved. Trimming left V 0 bases short and J 0 bases short, with 12 bases between. CDR3 size: 17 residues. Germline V CDR1 and CDR2: MNHNS, SASEGT. CDR3 bases: TGTGCCAGCAGTGAAGCGCCTGGCGGCGTCTCTGGAAACACCATATATCTT. Amino acids: CASSEAPGGVSGNTIYL.

The chain is built from TRBV7-9 and TRBJ1-1, with D possibly being TRBD1 (5 bases). Trimming took off 5 bases at V and 1 base at J, with 14 bases between the two ends. In germline, CDR1 is SEHNR, CDR2 FQNEAQ (reference sequence). This CDR3 contains 15 residues. DNA for the CDR3: TGTGCCAGCAGCCCGGTGGGGGTTAAGAACACTGAAGCTTTCTTT. Its protein product is CASSPVGVKNTEAFF.

The rearrangement joins TRBV7-3 to TRBJ2-2; tentative D call: TRBD2 (5 bases). The germline gives CDR1 SGHTA, CDR2 FQGTGA. The CDR3 contains 16 residues. The V end lost 1 base, the J end lost 2 bases, and 11 bases lay between the germline ends. The CDR3, as DNA: TGTGCCAGCAGCTTAAGCCCCGGGGTAAACACCGGGGAGCTGTTTTTT. It translates to CASSLSPGVNTGELFF.

The V and J genes are TRBV10-3 and TRBJ2-7; a possible D gene is TRBD1 (6 bases). This CDR3 comprises 13 residues. The germline gives CDR1 ENHRY, CDR2 SYGVKD. With 6 bases removed from V and 5 bases from J, the gap between germline ends came to 14 bases. The CDR3 region has the DNA TGTGCCATCAGCAAGACAGGAATCGACGAGCAGTACTTC. Translated, it gives CAISKTGIDEQYF.

V usage is TRBV20-1 and J usage is TRBJ2-5; no clear D gene. The CDR3 is 13 residues long. Germline V gene lookup returns CDR1 DFQATT and CDR2 SNEGSKA (reference sequence). V dropped 8 bases and J dropped 3 bases, with 16 bases sitting between them. The DNA of the CDR3 is TGCAGTACCAGAGTGGGCAGTAAAGAGACCCAGTACTTC. This sequence encodes CSTRVGSKETQYF.

The chain combines TRBV5-1 with TRBJ2-2; a possible D gene is TRBD2 (5 bases). CDR3 length: 15 amino acids. V was cut by 1 base and J by 2 bases, with 9 bases left in between. Germline V gene lookup returns CDR1 SGHRS and CDR2 YFSETQ. For the CDR3, the DNA is TGCGCCAGCAGCTTGTTCGGGGAAAACACCGGGGAGCTGTTTTTT. As protein: CASSLFGENTGELFF. Supplemented by reference TRBV5-1 and TRBJ2-2, the full variable domain reads KAGVTQTPRYLIKTRGQQVTLSCSPISGHRSVSWYQQTPGQGLQFLFEYFSETQRNKGNFPGRFSGRQFSNSRSEMNVSTLELGDSALYLCASSLFGENTGELFFGEGSRLTVL.

The rearrangement links TRBV6-5 to TRBJ1-3; D is perhaps TRBD1 (6 bases). The CDR3 has 17 amino acids. V lost 2 bases, J lost 2 bases, and 16 bases lay in between. Looked up from germline, CDR1 is MNHEY and CDR2 is SVGAGI. CDR3 bases: TGTGCCAGCAGTTACCAATCAACAGGGATCGCTGGAAACACCATATATTTT. Its protein is CASSYQSTGIAGNTIYF.

The chain is built from TRBV20-1 and TRBJ2-3, with 8 bases identical to TRBD1. In germline, CDR1 is DFQATT, CDR2 SNEGSKA (reference sequence). The V segment lost 6 bases and the J segment 1 base; nucleotides outside the gene matches: 15. This CDR3 has 17 residues. This chain's CDR3 is CSATGGTEELGTDTQYF. CDR3 sequence (DNA): TGCAGTGCCACAGGGGGGACTGAAGAGCTGGGCACAGATACGCAGTATTTT.

Details on this clonotype: Mismatch with germline at one junction end may stem from a read error. The rearrangement joins TRBV24-1 to TRBJ2-5; 8 bases are shared with TRBD1. The CDR3 runs 14 residues. From germline, CDR1 is KGHDR and CDR2 SFDVKD. The CDR3 loop is CATSDVTGEDTKYF. The DNA of the CDR3 is TGTGCAACCAGTGATGTGACAGGGGAAGATACCAAGTACTTC.

This clonotype was counted between two and nine times. V gene TRBV7-8 combines with J gene TRBJ2-1; 10 bases fit TRBD2. The CDR3 sequence is 14 residues long. Per the germline V gene, CDR1 is SGHVS and CDR2 is FQNEAQ. With V trimmed by 1 base and J by 9 bases, 3 bases remained unmatched. CDR3 bases: TGTGCCAGCAGCTTAGAAGCGGGGGGGCCTGAGCAGTTCTTC. Translation: CASSLEAGGPEQFF.

This clonotype appeared a few times. This sequence joins TRBV20-1 and TRBJ1-2; D unclear. This CDR3 has 14 amino acids. V dropped 0 bases and J dropped 4 bases, with 12 bases sitting between them. CDR1 is DFQATT and CDR2 is SNEGSKA in the germline V gene (reference sequence). The CDR3 coding sequence is TGCAGTGCTAGAGAGACGGCAGGATTCTATGGCTACACCTTC. Residues: CSARETAGFYGYTF.

With respect to this clonotype: A junction boundary mismatches the germline segment, possibly from a read error. The chain carries TRBV12-3 or TRBV12-4 and TRBJ2-7; TRBD2 agrees at 9 bases. The CDR3 runs 16 residues. This chain's CDR3 is CASSPEAGGLWTDQYF. The CDR3 bases are TGTGCAAGCAGTCCCGAAGCGGGGGGCCTTTGGACCGATCAGTACTTC.

Details on this clonotype: Since a much larger clone is just one base distant, this may be a read error. J is TRBJ1-4 and V is TRBV7-6, with 7 bases lining up with TRBD1. V shed 5 bases and J 3 bases; nucleotides not matched to a gene: 15. The CDR3 runs to 18 residues. CDR1 is SGHVS, CDR2 FNYEAQ, per germline. This CDR3 is CASSTSDRPSGANEKLFF. The DNA of the CDR3 is TGTGCCAGCAGCACCTCGGACAGGCCCTCGGGGGCTAATGAAAAACTGTTTTTT.

This chain uses TRBV6-6 with TRBJ1-4; D is undetermined. The CDR3 spans 14 residues. Per germline, CDR1 MNHNY and CDR2 SVGAGI (reference sequence). V dropped 4 bases and J dropped 6 bases, with 12 bases sitting between them. The CDR3: CASSSWQSDEKLFF. CDR3 in DNA: TGTGCCAGCAGTTCTTGGCAGAGCGATGAAAAACTGTTTTTT.